Shown below are 5 T cell receptor beta chains from a single sample sequenced in a study of T cells in Graves' hyperthyroidism and ophthalmopathy. It was RNA transcripts that yielded the amplified TCR beta CDR3 regions. Researchers ran a first-round RT-PCR on the TCR CDR3 using the HTBI primer set. Via MiXCR, TCRdb re-called the multiplex PCR reads, giving one row per CDR3 protein. This table has some 720,000 distinct CDR3 sequences, about 17% appearing once. Material: blood. These TCRs come from a man between 18 and 35 years old with Graves' hyperthyroidism.

This CDR3 is CSARDFGQGALLQETQYF. The DNA for the CDR3 is TGCAGTGCTAGAGACTTCGGACAGGGGGCGCTTCTACAAGAGACCCAGTACTTC. J is TRBJ2-5 and V is TRBV20-1; 11 nucleotides agree with TRBD1. Unmatched junction bases numbered 11, after V lost 0 bases and J lost 2 bases. CDR1 is DFQATT, CDR2 SNEGSKA, per germline (reference sequence). The CDR3 sequence is 18 residues long.

In this sample, this clonotype turned up many times. The V call is TRBV20-1, the J call TRBJ1-1; D unclear. The CDR3 consists of 15 residues. V was pared by 1 base and J by 0 bases, with 12 bases between. The germline V gene encodes CDR1 DFQATT and CDR2 SNEGSKA (reference sequence). CDR3 residues: CSARVRYTLNTEAFF. DNA of the CDR3: TGCAGTGCTAGAGTTCGGTACACGCTGAACACTGAAGCTTTCTTT.

CDR3 protein: CASSFGPGLAGPTDTQYF. The CDR3 bases are TGTGCCAGCAGCTTTGGTCCGGGACTAGCGGGACCCACAGATACGCAGTATTTT. V is TRBV11-3 and J is TRBJ2-3; 13 bases are a match to TRBD2. The germline gives CDR1 SGHNT, CDR2 YENEEA. The ends lost 3 bases at V and 2 bases at J; junction bases unmatched: 8. This CDR3 spans 18 amino acids.

This clonotype was seen a few times. This chain uses TRBV24-1 with TRBJ1-4, with 7 bases lining up with TRBD1. V shed 1 base, J shed 7 bases, and the junction held 2 bases outside the gene matches. This CDR3 contains 14 residues. Germline V gives CDR1 KGHDR, CDR2 SFDVKD. CDR3 region: CATSDLRTGEKLFF. CDR3 DNA: TGTGCCACCAGTGATTTACGGACAGGTGAAAAACTGTTTTTT.

V usage is TRBV6-1 and J usage is TRBJ2-5; 7 nucleotides agree with TRBD2. Trimming at V came to 2 bases and at J to 1 base, leaving 10 bases not matched to a gene. This CDR3 spans 17 amino acids. Germline V CDR1 and CDR2: MNHNS, SASEGT. CDR3 coding DNA: TGTGCCAGCAGTGAAAGGTTGCGGGGGAGACCCCAAGAGACCCAGTACTTC. Protein sequence: CASSERLRGRPQETQYF.